Shown below are 30 T cell receptor beta chains from a single sample sequenced in a study of cytomegalovirus exposure and HLA in healthy donors. PCR amplification relied on 60 Vbeta primers (plus 13 Jbeta primers). Using immunoSEQ multiplex PCR, the repertoire was profiled, and TCRdb retains in-frame clones only, with some absent. The sample has tens of thousands of clones; the top ten hold 2% to 2.5%. The sequenced material came from PBMCs. Receptor source: a woman younger than 35 in good health and CMV-seronegative.

The chain couples TRBV20-1 to TRBJ2-5; no definite D call. Germline lookup yields CDR1 DFQATT and CDR2 SNEGSKA (reference sequence). Trimming left V 5 bases short and J 4 bases short, with 5 bases between. The CDR3 is 10 residues long. The CDR3, as DNA: TGCAGTGCTCTTTCAGAGACCCAGTACTTC. Its translation is CSALSETQYF.

V usage is TRBV18 and J usage is TRBJ2-7; TRBD2 aligns across 7 bases. The V gene end was trimmed by 6 bases and the J gene end by 0 bases; junction bases not matched to a gene: 5. The CDR3 spans 14 residues. CDR1 is KGHSH, CDR2 LQKENI, per germline. CDR3 sequence (DNA): TGTGCCAGCTCTACTAGCGTAACCTCCTACGAGCAGTACTTC. This gives the protein CASSTSVTSYEQYF.

The V gene is TRBV14, the J gene TRBJ1-5; weak D call: TRBD1 (5 bases). The V gene's germline CDR1 is SGHDN and CDR2 FVKESK. The CDR3 is 15 amino acids. V lost 1 base and J lost 5, with 12 bases in between. The chain's CDR3 is CASSQGPGRDQPQHF. The DNA of the CDR3 is TGTGCCAGCAGCCAAGGTCCAGGGAGGGATCAGCCCCAGCATTTT. The whole variable domain, filled in from reference TRBV14 and TRBJ1-5, reads EAGVTQFPSHSVIEKGQTVTLRCDPISGHDNLYWYRRVMGKEIKFLLHFVKESKQDESGMPNNRFLAERTGGTYSTLKVQPAELEDSGVYFCASSQGPGRDQPQHFGDGTRLSIL.

The chain couples TRBV9 to TRBJ1-2; D is possibly TRBD1 (6 bases). This CDR3 spans 13 amino acids. Germline V lookup: CDR1 SGDLS, CDR2 YYNGEE. The ends were cut back, 4 bases at V and 8 bases at J, with 15 bases in the middle. CDR3 sequence: CASSPQGNWGYTF. CDR3 nucleotide sequence: TGTGCCAGCAGCCCCCAGGGGAATTGGGGCTACACCTTC.

The genes are TRBV5-4 and TRBJ2-7; weak D call: TRBD2 (5 bases). V was clipped by 6 bases and J by 4 bases, with 23 bases between them. CDR1 and CDR2 (germline): SGHNT, YYREEE (reference sequence). The CDR3 contains 16 residues. The CDR3 DNA follows: TGTGCCAGCATTCCTTCCCCGGACTGGCCCTTTTACGAGCAGTACTTC. Translated: CASIPSPDWPFYEQYF.

V is TRBV19 and J is TRBJ1-1; TRBD1 agrees at 7 bases. Germline V gene lookup returns CDR1 LNHDA and CDR2 SQIVND (reference sequence). V shed 5 bases, J shed 6 bases, and the junction held 9 bases outside the gene matches. The CDR3 has 14 residues. The DNA for the CDR3 is TGTGCCAGTAGTCCCCGTCCAACAGGGGCTGAAGCTTTCTTT. Its translation: CASSPRPTGAEAFF.

V gene TRBV30 combines with J gene TRBJ2-1; the D is unclear. V was clipped by 4 bases and J by 6 bases, with 7 bases between them. The CDR3 is made up of 11 amino acids. Germline V gene lookup returns CDR1 GTSNPN and CDR2 SVGIG (reference sequence). DNA of the CDR3: TGTGCCTGGAACAGTTTCAATGAGCAGTTCTTC. Amino acid sequence: CAWNSFNEQFF. Complete variable domain (other parts from reference TRBV30 and TRBJ2-1): SQTIHQWPATLVQPVGSPLSLECTVEGTSNPNLYWYRQAAGRGLQLLFYSVGIGQISSEVPQNLSASRPQDRQFILSSKKLLLSDSGFYLCAWNSFNEQFFGPGTRLTVL.

The chain recombines TRBV2 with TRBJ1-1; 7 positions match TRBD1. V shed 9 bases, J shed 1 base, and the junction held 5 bases outside the gene matches. This CDR3 has 13 amino acids. Germline CDR1 and CDR2: SNHLY and FYNNEI. Here the CDR3 reads CASTGEANTEAFF. For the CDR3, the DNA is TGTGCCAGTACAGGGGAGGCGAACACTGAAGCTTTCTTT. The whole variable domain, filled in from reference TRBV2 and TRBJ1-1, reads EPEVTQTPSHQVTQMGQEVILRCVPISNHLYFYWYRQILGQKVEFLVSFYNNEISEKSEIFDDQFSVERPDGSNFTLKIRSTKLEDSAMYFCASTGEANTEAFFGQGTRLTVV.

The CDR3 here is CASSLEAEKLFF. CDR3 nucleotides: TGCGCCAGCAGCTTAGAAGCGGAAAAACTGTTTTTT. This chain joins TRBV5-1 and TRBJ1-4; no definite D call. This CDR3 is built from 12 residues. Germline V CDR1 and CDR2: SGHRS, YFSETQ. The ends were cut back, 2 bases at V and 8 bases at J, with 7 bases in the middle.

The V and J genes are TRBV7-8 and TRBJ2-7; D is possibly TRBD2 (6 bases). The CDR3 covers 12 residues. From germline, CDR1 is SGHVS and CDR2 FQNEAQ. The V end was cut by 8 bases, the J end by 3 bases, with 11 bases between. The CDR3 bases are TGTGCCAGCGCGGAGCGGGTCTACGAGCAGTACTTC. Translation gives CASAERVYEQYF.

This rearrangement joins TRBV19 to TRBJ1-1; D is perhaps TRBD1 (5 bases). CDR1 and CDR2 from the germline V gene are LNHDA and SQIVND (reference sequence). The V end lost 0 bases, the J end lost 6 bases, and 14 bases lay between the germline ends. CDR3 length: 15 amino acids. As DNA, the CDR3 is TGTGCCAGTAGTATAGATCCTGGGGGGAGCGCTGAAGCTTTCTTT. As protein: CASSIDPGGSAEAFF. Full variable domain (outside the CDR3, taken from reference TRBV19 and TRBJ1-1): DGGITQSPKYLFRKEGQNVTLSCEQNLNHDAMYWYRQDPGQGLRLIYYSQIVNDFQKGDIAEGYSVSREKKESFPLTVTSAQKNPTAFYLCASSIDPGGSAEAFFGQGTRLTVV.

The V call is TRBV28, the J call TRBJ2-2; 8 bases match TRBD2. Germline V gives CDR1 MDHEN, CDR2 SYDVKM. The CDR3 has 16 residues. The V segment lost 3 bases and the J segment 7 bases; nucleotides outside the gene matches: 10. The CDR3 loop is CASSFRLAGWNGELFF. CDR3 DNA sequence: TGTGCCAGCAGTTTCCGGCTAGCGGGTTGGAACGGGGAGCTGTTTTTT.

The chain recombines TRBV7-9 with TRBJ2-1; 12 bases map to TRBD2. The length of the CDR3 is 15 residues. Germline values: CDR1 SEHNR, CDR2 FQNEAQ (reference sequence). With V trimmed by 6 bases and J by 4 bases, 4 bases remained unmatched. CDR3 residues: CASRIGLAGYNEQFF. In nucleotides, the CDR3 is TGTGCCAGCAGGATCGGACTAGCGGGGTACAATGAGCAGTTCTTC.

The V and J genes are TRBV5-1 and TRBJ2-2; D uncertain. Trimming pared 0 bases from V and 1 base from J, leaving 7 bases between. The CDR3 covers 15 residues. Looked up from germline, CDR1 is SGHRS and CDR2 is YFSETQ. The DNA for the CDR3 is TGCGCCAGCAGCTTGGAACACCAGAACACCGGGGAGCTGTTTTTT. As protein: CASSLEHQNTGELFF.

The rearrangement joins TRBV7-6 to TRBJ1-5; no clear D. The germline CDR1 and CDR2 sequences are SGHVS and FNYEAQ. The CDR3 totals 13 residues. Trimming pared 5 bases from V and 3 bases from J, leaving 8 bases between. In DNA, the CDR3 is TGTGCCAGCAGCCCCCTCCCCAATCAGCCCCAGCATTTT. Protein product: CASSPLPNQPQHF.

The rearrangement uses TRBV9 and TRBJ2-1, with D tentatively TRBD1 (5 bases). V was trimmed by 2 bases and J by 7 bases, leaving 13 bases between them. Germline assignment: CDR1 SGDLS and CDR2 YYNGEE. The CDR3 is 14 amino acids. The CDR3, as DNA: TGTGCCAGCAGCGTTGGGGCCCCCCCAAATGAGCAGTTCTTC. Protein sequence: CASSVGAPPNEQFF.

The chain employs TRBV11-3 and TRBJ2-2; D gene uncertain. The CDR3 runs 14 residues. Trimming removed 2 bases from V and 6 bases from J, with 10 bases in between. Germline V gives CDR1 SGHNT, CDR2 YENEEA. CDR3 DNA sequence: TGTGCCAGCAGCTTATATTCCGTCCCCGGGGAGCTGTTTTTT. Protein sequence: CASSLYSVPGELFF.

This chain links TRBV6-4 with TRBJ2-6, with D possibly TRBD2 on 5 matching bases. The CDR3 totals 15 residues. The germline V gene has CDR1 MRHNA and CDR2 SNTAGT. The V end was cut by 1 base, the J end by 3 bases, with 7 bases between. CDR3 DNA sequence: TGTGCCAGCAGTGACTACGGGGTTGGGGCCAACGTCCTGACTTTC. It encodes CASSDYGVGANVLTF.

The chain couples TRBV18 to TRBJ2-2; D might be TRBD1 (5 bases). The CDR3 consists of 16 residues. CDR1 KGHSH and CDR2 LQKENI come from the germline V gene. V gave up 5 bases and J gave up 0 bases, with 13 bases separating them. The CDR3, as DNA: TGTGCCAGCTCAATTCAGGGTCCAGCGAACACCGGGGAGCTGTTTTTT. Its protein product is CASSIQGPANTGELFF.

This chain joins TRBV5-4 and TRBJ2-7; 12 nucleotides match TRBD2. Germline V gives CDR1 SGHNT, CDR2 YYREEE (reference sequence). CDR3 length: 15 amino acids. With V trimmed by 4 bases and J by 3 bases, 5 bases remained unmatched. The CDR3 here is CASSGGLAGLYEQYF. As DNA, the CDR3 is TGTGCCAGCAGCGGCGGACTAGCGGGACTCTACGAGCAGTACTTC.

The gene calls are TRBV5-4 and TRBJ2-3; a possible D gene is TRBD2 (6 bases). This CDR3 contains 15 residues. CDR1 is SGHNT and CDR2 is YYREEE in the germline V gene (reference sequence). V lost 2 bases to trimming and J lost 6 bases, with 16 bases between them. CDR3 in amino acids: CASSFGGSGEDTQYF. The DNA for the CDR3 is TGTGCCAGCAGCTTTGGCGGGTCGGGGGAGGATACGCAGTATTTT.

This chain connects TRBV5-6 to TRBJ2-5, with 8 bases that match TRBD2. The CDR3 spans 14 residues. V dropped 4 bases and J dropped 5; count of bases not matched to a gene: 7. The germline CDR1 and CDR2 sequences are SGHDT and YYEEEE. The CDR3 DNA reads TGTGCCAGCAGCAACGGGGGGGCGCGGGAGACCCAGTACTTC. Its protein is CASSNGGARETQYF. Full variable domain (missing parts from reference TRBV5-6 and TRBJ2-5): DAGVTQSPTHLIKTRGQQVTLRCSPKSGHDTVSWYQQALGQGPQFIFQYYEEEERQRGNFPDRFSGHQFPNYSSELNVNALLLGDSALYLCASSNGGARETQYFGPGTRLLVL.

The J gene is TRBJ1-2, the V gene TRBV2; TRBD1 matches 8 bases. The V gene's germline CDR1 is SNHLY and CDR2 FYNNEI. The CDR3 spans 11 residues. The CDR3 DNA reads TGTGCGGGGACAGGCGACTATGGCTACACCTTC. Its translation: CAGTGDYGYTF.

The V call is TRBV18, the J call TRBJ2-7; TRBD2 agrees at 9 bases. The CDR3 has 14 residues. CDR1 KGHSH and CDR2 LQKENI come from the germline V gene. V was pared by 2 bases and J by 4 bases, with 3 bases of the junction left unmatched. CDR3 DNA: TGTGCCAGCTCACCAGGGACTAGCTTATACGAGCAGTACTTC. It is translated as CASSPGTSLYEQYF.

V gene TRBV19 combines with J gene TRBJ2-7; D unresolved. V shed 0 bases and J shed 6 bases, with 9 bases lying between them. The germline gives CDR1 LNHDA, CDR2 SQIVND (reference sequence). The CDR3 is made up of 13 amino acids. The CDR3 DNA sequence: TGTGCCAGTAGTATAGAGTTCGCCGGCGAGCAGTACTTC. Translated, it gives CASSIEFAGEQYF.

V and J are TRBV12-5 and TRBJ2-1, with 12 bases lining up with TRBD2. Germline V CDR1 and CDR2: LGHNT, FRNRAP. V lost 2 bases, J lost 8 bases, and 4 bases stayed unmatched. This CDR3 region has 15 residues. As DNA, the CDR3 is TGTGCTAGTGGTTTGCTAGCGGGGGGGTGGGATGAGCAGTTCTTC. It translates to CASGLLAGGWDEQFF. The entire variable domain, with the rest obtained from reference TRBV12-5 and TRBJ2-1, is as follows: DARVTQTPRHKVTEMGQEVTMRCQPILGHNTVFWYRQTMMQGLELLAYFRNRAPLDDSGMPKDRFSAEMPDATLATLKIQPSEPRDSAVYFCASGLLAGGWDEQFFGPGTRLTVL.

Of note for this clone: An end of the junction does not agree with germline; a read error may underlie this. Other DNA sequences in the same sample also yield this CDR3. The rearrangement uses TRBV29-1 and TRBJ2-7; D is perhaps TRBD2 (5 bases). The germline gives CDR1 SQVTM, CDR2 ANQGSEA. The CDR3 runs to 12 residues. As DNA, the CDR3 is TGTAGCGTCCGGCTCCAAGAGAGGGAGCAGTACTTC. This gives the protein CSVRLQEREQYF.

The chain employs TRBV15 and TRBJ1-2, with D possibly TRBD1 on 6 matching bases. This CDR3 contains 15 residues. Germline V gives CDR1 LNHNV, CDR2 YYDKDF (reference sequence). Trimming left V 4 bases short and J 0 bases short, with 12 bases between. The CDR3 spells CATSIHREANYGYTF. In DNA form, the CDR3 reads TGTGCCACCAGCATCCACAGGGAAGCTAACTATGGCTACACCTTC.

The V gene is TRBV4-2, the J gene TRBJ1-5; the D is unclear. Germline V gene data show CDR1 as LGHNA and CDR2 as YNFKEQ. With 4 bases removed from V and 2 bases from J, the gap between germline ends came to 12 bases. This CDR3 spans 15 amino acids. The CDR3 nucleotides read TGTGCCAGCAGCCCCTACCCGGGAGGCAATCAGCCCCAGCATTTT. This codes for CASSPYPGGNQPQHF.

The gene calls are TRBV6-1 and TRBJ1-2; a possible D gene is TRBD1 (6 bases). This CDR3 comprises 14 residues. V was shortened by 6 bases and J by 3 bases, with 14 bases between the two germline ends. Germline V CDR1 and CDR2: MNHNS, SASEGT. The CDR3 DNA reads TGTGCCAGCAGGTGGGGGGGGCAATACTATGGCTACACCTTC. This gives the protein CASRWGGQYYGYTF.